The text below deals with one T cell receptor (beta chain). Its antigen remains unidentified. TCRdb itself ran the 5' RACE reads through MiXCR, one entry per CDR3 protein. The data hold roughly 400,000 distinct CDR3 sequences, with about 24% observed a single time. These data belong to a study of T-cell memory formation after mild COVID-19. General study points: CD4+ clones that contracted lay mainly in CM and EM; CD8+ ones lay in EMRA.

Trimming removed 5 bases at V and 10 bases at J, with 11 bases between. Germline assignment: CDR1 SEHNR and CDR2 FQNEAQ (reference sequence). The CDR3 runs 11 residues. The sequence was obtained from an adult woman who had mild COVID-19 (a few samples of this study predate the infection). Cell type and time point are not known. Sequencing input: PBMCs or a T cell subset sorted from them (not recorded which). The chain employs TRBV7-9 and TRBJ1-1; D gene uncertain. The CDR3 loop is CASSPLLGAFF. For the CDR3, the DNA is TGTGCCAGCAGCCCCCTTTTGGGAGCTTTCTTT.